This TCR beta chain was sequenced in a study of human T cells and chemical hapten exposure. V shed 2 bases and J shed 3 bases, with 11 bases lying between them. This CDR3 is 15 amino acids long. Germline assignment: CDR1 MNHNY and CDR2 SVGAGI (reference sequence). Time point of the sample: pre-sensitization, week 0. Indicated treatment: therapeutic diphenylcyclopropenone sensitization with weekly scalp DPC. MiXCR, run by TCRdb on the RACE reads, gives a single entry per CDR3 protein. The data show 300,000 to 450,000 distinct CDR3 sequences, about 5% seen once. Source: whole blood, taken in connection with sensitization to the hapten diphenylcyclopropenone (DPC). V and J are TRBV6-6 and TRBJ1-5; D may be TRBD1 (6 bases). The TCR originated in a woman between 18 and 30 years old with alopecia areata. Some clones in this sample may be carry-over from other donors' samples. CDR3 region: CASSYGTPSNQPQHF. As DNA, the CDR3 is TGTGCCAGCAGTTACGGGACACCCTCCAATCAGCCCCAGCATTTT.